This entry lists 16 T cell receptor beta chains sequenced from one sample in a study of patients and donors after allogeneic stem cell transplantation. TCRdb called the RT-PCR reads again in MiXCR, with one record for every CDR3 protein. The sample yields approximately 410,000 distinct CDR3 sequences, 16% seen once. Specimen: blood, either unsorted or a sorted T cell fraction (not recorded which). These receptors all come from a human donor who was either an allogeneic HSCT recipient or a stem cell or donor lymphocyte infusion donor (not recorded which). It is not recorded whose cells these are; they may come from a transplant donor.

This clonotype was observed a few times. The chain joins TRBV10-3 to TRBJ2-1; the match to TRBD2 covers 10 bases. The CDR3 has 16 residues. Germline V lookup: CDR1 ENHRY, CDR2 SYGVKD. V trimming: 0 bases; J trimming: 5 bases; junction bases outside the gene matches: 4. The CDR3 is CAISESGTSANNEQFF. The CDR3, as DNA: TGTGCCATCAGTGAGTCTGGGACTAGCGCTAACAATGAGCAGTTCTTC.

Only a few counts were recorded for this clonotype. The chain carries TRBV6-1 and TRBJ2-7; TRBD2 matches at 14 bases. This CDR3 contains 18 residues. Germline CDR1 reads MNHNS; CDR2 reads SASEGT. With V trimmed by 2 bases and J by 3 bases, 9 bases remained unmatched. CDR3: CASSEWGLAGAPFYEQYF. The CDR3 DNA reads as TGTGCCAGCAGTGAATGGGGACTAGCGGGGGCCCCCTTCTACGAGCAGTACTTC.

There are many counts of this clonotype. V is TRBV12-3 or TRBV12-4 and J is TRBJ1-5; no firm D call. V was clipped by 2 bases and J by 0 bases, with 5 bases between them. The CDR3 length is 14 residues. The CDR3 nucleotides are TGTGCCAGCAGTTTACGTTATAGCAATCAGCCCCAGCATTTT. The encoded protein is CASSLRYSNQPQHF.

In its sample, this clonotype was seen many times. The chain links TRBV5-1 to TRBJ2-2; TRBD1 aligns across 9 bases. Germline CDR1 reads SGHRS; CDR2 reads YFSETQ. The J segment lost 5 bases and the V segment lost 5 bases, leaving 1 base of the junction unmatched. The CDR3 extends over 13 amino acids. In DNA form, the CDR3 reads TGCGCCAGCAGGGACAGGGGAACCGGGGAGCTGTTTTTT. Its translation is CASRDRGTGELFF. The variable domain in full, with the rest retrieved from reference TRBV5-1 and TRBJ2-2, is KAGVTQTPRYLIKTRGQQVTLSCSPISGHRSVSWYQQTPGQGLQFLFEYFSETQRNKGNFPGRFSGRQFSNSRSEMNVSTLELGDSALYLCASRDRGTGELFFGEGSRLTVL.

This clonotype has only a few counts. This chain links TRBV7-6 with TRBJ1-1; possibly TRBD1 for D (6 bases). Germline CDR1 is SGHVS and CDR2 is FNYEAQ. The CDR3 is 13 amino acids. V lost 2 bases, J lost 9 bases, and 13 bases lay in between. In nucleotides, the CDR3 is TGTGCCAGCAGCTTACAGGGTCAGGGGCAAGCTTTCTTT. Its protein product is CASSLQGQGQAFF.

This clonotype was observed many times. The V gene is TRBV2, the J gene TRBJ2-3, with 8 bases that match TRBD2. Germline lookup yields CDR1 SNHLY and CDR2 FYNNEI. The CDR3 has 15 residues. The junction had 3 bases not matched to a gene; V was cut back by 4 bases and J by 0 bases. The CDR3 DNA follows: TGTGCCAGCAGTGGGTCTAGCGGGAGCACAGATACGCAGTATTTT. Its translation: CASSGSSGSTDTQYF.

This clonotype was seen a handful of times. The V gene is TRBV3-1, the J gene TRBJ2-7; D gene uncertain. The CDR3 sequence is 15 residues long. From germline, CDR1 is LGHDT and CDR2 YNNKEL (reference sequence). Trimming left V 1 base short and J 2 bases short, with 12 bases between. The CDR3 reads CASSQAASLPYEQYF. CDR3 DNA: TGTGCCAGCAGCCAAGCGGCCAGCCTCCCCTACGAGCAGTACTTC.

J is TRBJ2-5 and V is TRBV2; TRBD2 might be the D (6 bases). The germline V gene encodes CDR1 SNHLY and CDR2 FYNNEI. V was cut by 4 bases and J by 6 bases, with 12 bases left in between. This CDR3 has 13 residues. In DNA form, the CDR3 reads TGTGCCAGCAGTGGGAGGGGTGGAAAGACCCAGTACTTC. It codes for CASSGRGGKTQYF.

The chain combines TRBV12-5 with TRBJ2-3, with 10 bases identical to TRBD2. Germline V gene lookup returns CDR1 LGHNT and CDR2 FRNRAP. V lost 1 base, J lost 8 bases, and 3 bases stayed unmatched. The length of the CDR3 is 14 residues. CDR3 region: CASGLALAGITQYF. As DNA, the CDR3 is TGTGCTAGTGGTTTGGCACTAGCGGGGATTACGCAGTATTTT.

The chain's CDR3 is CASSLVGPLRDTQYF. The CDR3 bases are TGTGCCAGCAGTTTAGTGGGACCGCTGAGGGATACGCAGTATTTT. The rearrangement joins TRBV28 to TRBJ2-3; tentatively, D is TRBD1 or TRBD2 (5 bases each). CDR1 is MDHEN and CDR2 is SYDVKM in the germline V gene. The CDR3 runs 15 residues. Trimming took off 2 bases at V and 6 bases at J, with 15 bases between the two ends.

This clonotype was recorded a few times. The chain combines TRBV11-2 with TRBJ1-3; D gene uncertain. V lost 10 bases, J lost 5 bases, and 12 bases lay in between. This CDR3 has 12 amino acids. Germline V gene sequence: CDR1 SGHAT, CDR2 FQNNGV. The CDR3 region has the DNA TGTGCCATCCAAAGTGCCAGAAACACCATATATTTT. Residues: CAIQSARNTIYF.

V is TRBV11-2 and J is TRBJ2-3; D unresolved. Germline V gene lookup returns CDR1 SGHAT and CDR2 FQNNGV. CDR3 length equals 15 residues. Deletions cut 6 bases from V and 3 bases from J, with 16 bases between. The DNA of the CDR3 is TGTGCCAGCAGTTATTCTAGAACCAGTACAGATACGCAGTATTTT. It codes for CASSYSRTSTDTQYF.

This clonotype has more than one count but fewer than ten. The V gene is TRBV27, the J gene TRBJ2-7, with D possibly being TRBD1 or TRBD2 (6 bases each). Germline-derived CDR1 and CDR2 are MNHEY and SMNVEV (reference sequence). This CDR3 contains 13 residues. V lost 6 bases and J 3 bases, leaving 12 bases between the germline ends. The CDR3 sequence: CASRRRGDYEQYF. The CDR3 coding sequence is TGTGCCAGCAGGAGAAGGGGGGACTACGAGCAGTACTTC.

This clonotype was recorded a few times. The rearrangement uses TRBV20-1 and TRBJ1-1; no clear D gene. Germline lookup yields CDR1 DFQATT and CDR2 SNEGSKA (reference sequence). The V gene lost 2 bases and the J gene lost 3 bases, with 10 bases spanning the gap. The CDR3 length is 13 residues. The CDR3 sequence: CSARPRSDTEAFF. CDR3 DNA sequence: TGCAGTGCTAGACCGCGTTCGGACACTGAAGCTTTCTTT.

The CDR3 coding sequence is TGTGCCAGCAGCTCCAAGGGGGTCGCCCTCTATGGCTACACCTTC. Translated, it gives CASSSKGVALYGYTF. The chain links TRBV9 to TRBJ1-2, with D perhaps TRBD1 (6 bases). V gave up 4 bases and J gave up 4 bases, with 17 bases separating them. The germline V gene encodes CDR1 SGDLS and CDR2 YYNGEE. The CDR3 covers 15 residues.

This clonotype was observed a few times. V usage is TRBV28 and J usage is TRBJ2-7; 9 nucleotides align to TRBD2. The germline CDR1 and CDR2 sequences are MDHEN and SYDVKM. This CDR3 has 14 amino acids. V lost 7 bases, J lost 7 bases, and 11 bases stayed unmatched. The CDR3 reads CASNSLAGRGEQYF. The CDR3 coding sequence is TGTGCCAGCAACTCCCTAGCGGGGAGGGGAGAGCAGTACTTC.